The 10 T cell receptor beta chains presented below share a single source sample, sequenced in a study of early stage breast cancer tumors. Assay: immunoSEQ multiplex PCR; the TCRdb copy retains only in-frame clones and omits some. The sample carries about 30,000 clones, roughly four fifths recorded once. What was sequenced was breast tumor tissue. The receptor set was obtained from a person aged 30 to 40 with breast cancer.

J is TRBJ2-2 and V is TRBV7-8, with D tentatively TRBD2 (6 bases). CDR1 is SGHVS, CDR2 FQNEAQ, per germline. CDR3 size: 15 residues. Trimming pared 3 bases from V and 6 bases from J, leaving 14 bases between. DNA for the CDR3: TGTGCCAGCAGCTTGAGGCGGGACGGGGCCGGGGAGCTGTTTTTT. It is translated as CASSLRRDGAGELFF. Full variable domain (remainder filled in from reference TRBV7-8 and TRBJ2-2): GAGVSQSPRYKVAKRGQDVALRCDPISGHVSLFWYQQALGQGPEFLTYFQNEAQLDKSGLPSDRFFAERPEGSVSTLKIQRTQQEDSAVYLCASSLRRDGAGELFFGEGSRLTVL.

V and J are TRBV10-2 and TRBJ2-1; D is perhaps TRBD2 (5 bases). V was clipped by 6 bases and J by 0 bases, with 12 bases between them. Germline lookup yields CDR1 WSHSY and CDR2 SAAADI. This CDR3 has 15 amino acids. CDR3 DNA: TGCGCCAGCAGGGGCGGAGGAAACTCCTACAATGAGCAGTTCTTC. Its protein product is CASRGGGNSYNEQFF.

The gene calls are TRBV10-3 and TRBJ1-2, with a tentative D call TRBD1 (5 bases). V was cut by 2 bases and J by 4 bases, with 5 bases left in between. CDR3 length: 12 residues. Germline assignment: CDR1 ENHRY and CDR2 SYGVKD. The CDR3 coding sequence is TGTGCCATCAGTGAGGACAGCTATGGCTACACCTTC. Translating gives CAISEDSYGYTF.

The CDR3 loop reads CASSPPNPKRAFF. The CDR3 DNA reads TGTGCCAGCAGCCCCCCGAACCCGAAGAGGGCTTTCTTT. The chain is built from TRBV7-2 and TRBJ1-1, with D hard to call. V shed 5 bases and J shed 11 bases, with 18 bases lying between them. In germline, CDR1 is SGHTA, CDR2 FQGNSA. The CDR3 covers 13 residues.

The CDR3 DNA follows: TGTGCCAGCAGCTTCCCGGACAGGTCGAACACTGAAGCTTTCTTT. It specifies CASSFPDRSNTEAFF. This chain joins TRBV7-9 and TRBJ1-1; 7 bases map to TRBD1. The V segment lost 3 bases and the J segment 1 base; nucleotides outside the gene matches: 5. From germline, CDR1 is SEHNR and CDR2 FQNEAQ (reference sequence). The CDR3 length is 15 residues.

The chain combines TRBV6-5 with TRBJ1-2, with D hard to call. Trimming removed 2 bases from V and 2 bases from J, with 6 bases in between. In germline, CDR1 is MNHEY, CDR2 SVGAGI. The CDR3 is 13 amino acids. CDR3 loop: CASSYVGNYGYTF. Written as DNA, the CDR3 is TGTGCCAGCAGTTACGTGGGGAACTATGGCTACACCTTC.

The rearrangement links TRBV19 to TRBJ1-6; maybe TRBD1 (6 bases). The CDR3 length is 15 residues. CDR1 is LNHDA, CDR2 SQIVND, per germline (reference sequence). Trimming removed 10 bases at V and 1 base at J, with 14 bases between. The CDR3 loop is CATDGGRSYNSPLHF. The CDR3 DNA reads TGTGCCACCGACGGGGGCCGGTCCTATAATTCACCCCTCCACTTT. Full variable domain (outside the CDR3, taken from reference TRBV19 and TRBJ1-6): DGGITQSPKYLFRKEGQNVTLSCEQNLNHDAMYWYRQDPGQGLRLIYYSQIVNDFQKGDIAEGYSVSREKKESFPLTVTSAQKNPTAFYLCATDGGRSYNSPLHFGNGTRLTVT.

The chain couples TRBV7-8 to TRBJ2-5; TRBD2 agrees at 9 bases. The CDR3 covers 19 residues. V lost 1 base and J lost 4; bases outside the gene matches: 16. The germline CDR1 and CDR2 sequences are SGHVS and FQNEAQ. The CDR3 nucleotides read TGTGCCAGCAGCTTAGGGCCAACTATAGCGGGAGATCATATAGAGACCCAGTACTTC. Translating gives CASSLGPTIAGDHIETQYF.

The rearrangement uses TRBV6-4 and TRBJ2-2, with D maybe TRBD1 (6 bases). The CDR3 covers 15 residues. The V gene lost 0 bases and the J gene lost 7 bases, with 12 bases spanning the gap. Germline assignment: CDR1 MRHNA and CDR2 SNTAGT. The CDR3 is CASSDSPGAIGELFF. In DNA form, the CDR3 reads TGTGCCAGCAGTGACTCGCCAGGGGCGATCGGGGAGCTGTTTTTT.

This clone was recorded a few times. The chain links TRBV30 to TRBJ2-1; 10 bases match TRBD2. This CDR3 has 14 residues. Germline V CDR1 and CDR2: GTSNPN, SVGIG (reference sequence). Losses at the gene ends were 0 bases for V and 6 bases for J; bases not matched to a gene: 2. The DNA for the CDR3 is TGTGCCTGGAGTGTCAGCGGGAGGGCCAATGAGCAGTTCTTC. It translates to CAWSVSGRANEQFF. Based on the CDR3 plus reference TRBV30 and TRBJ2-1, the full variable domain is SQTIHQWPATLVQPVGSPLSLECTVEGTSNPNLYWYRQAAGRGLQLLFYSVGIGQISSEVPQNLSASRPQDRQFILSSKKLLLSDSGFYLCAWSVSGRANEQFFGPGTRLTVL.